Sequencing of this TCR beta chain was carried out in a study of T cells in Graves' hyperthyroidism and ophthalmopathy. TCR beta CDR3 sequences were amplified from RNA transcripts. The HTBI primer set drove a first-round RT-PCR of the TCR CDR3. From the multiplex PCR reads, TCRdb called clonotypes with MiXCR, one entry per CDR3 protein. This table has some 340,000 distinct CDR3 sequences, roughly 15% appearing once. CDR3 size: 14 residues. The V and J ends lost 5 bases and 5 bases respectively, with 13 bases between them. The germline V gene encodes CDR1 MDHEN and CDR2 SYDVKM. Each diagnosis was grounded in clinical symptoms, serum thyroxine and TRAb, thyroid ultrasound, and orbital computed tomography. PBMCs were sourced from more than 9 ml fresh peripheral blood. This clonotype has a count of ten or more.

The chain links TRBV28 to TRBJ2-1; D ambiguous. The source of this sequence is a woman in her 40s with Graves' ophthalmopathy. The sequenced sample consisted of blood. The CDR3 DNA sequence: TGTGCCAGCAGTATCCTCCAGTTTCACAATGAGCAGTTCTTC. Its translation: CASSILQFHNEQFF.